This passage covers 8 T cell receptor beta chains from one sample sequenced in a study of cytomegalovirus exposure and HLA in healthy donors. The PCR used 60 Vbeta and 13 Jbeta primers. TCRdb's copy holds only in-frame clones and misses some; the assay was immunoSEQ multiplex PCR. Seen here are about 130,000 clones, around 74% observed once, and the top ten hold around 3.2%. Input material: PBMCs. The receptors stem from a man between 25 and 39 years old in good health and CMV-seronegative.

The rearrangement links TRBV2 to TRBJ1-1, with TRBD1 matching over 9 bases. V shed 5 bases and J 6 bases; nucleotides not matched to a gene: 7. This CDR3 contains 14 residues. Germline CDR1 reads SNHLY; CDR2 reads FYNNEI. The CDR3 loop reads CASSMPGQGPEAFF. The CDR3 DNA is TGTGCCAGCAGTATGCCGGGACAGGGACCTGAAGCTTTCTTT.

This clone was detected a few times. The chain couples TRBV6-5 to TRBJ1-2; 7 bases line up with TRBD1. Germline CDR1 MNHEY, CDR2 SVGAGI. V shed 4 bases, J shed 6 bases, and the junction held 8 bases outside the gene matches. The CDR3 length is 14 residues. CDR3 in DNA: TGTGCCAGCAGTTTCCAGGGGGGCAAGGATGGCTACACCTTC. Protein sequence: CASSFQGGKDGYTF.

The gene calls are TRBV6-6 and TRBJ2-2; 12 nucleotides match TRBD1. The germline CDR1 and CDR2 sequences are MNHNY and SVGAGI (reference sequence). This CDR3 contains 15 residues. Trimming took 5 bases from V and 6 from J; bases not matched to a gene: 4. The CDR3 loop reads CASSNRDRGPGELFF. DNA for the CDR3: TGTGCCAGCAGTAACCGGGACAGGGGGCCCGGGGAGCTGTTTTTT.

The rearrangement joins TRBV6-5 to TRBJ1-2; no firm D call. Deletions cut 6 bases from V and 8 bases from J, with 19 bases between. In germline, CDR1 is MNHEY, CDR2 SVGAGI. The CDR3 length is 14 residues. CDR3 sequence reads: CASSPQEGIGGYTF. CDR3 in DNA: TGTGCCAGCAGCCCCCAGGAAGGAATTGGAGGCTACACCTTC.

CDR3 sequence reads: CASSLDRRGPTNTEAFF. In DNA form, the CDR3 reads TGTGCCAGCAGTTTGGATCGAAGGGGCCCAACGAACACTGAAGCTTTCTTT. V and J are TRBV28 and TRBJ1-1; perhaps TRBD1 as D (5 bases). V was pared by 3 bases and J by 1 base, with 18 bases between. CDR1 and CDR2 from the germline V gene are MDHEN and SYDVKM. This CDR3 is 17 amino acids long.

The chain links TRBV7-8 to TRBJ2-3, with 7 bases aligning to TRBD2. Germline-derived CDR1 and CDR2 are SGHVS and FQNEAQ. This CDR3 is built from 16 residues. V gave up 2 bases and J gave up 5 bases; unmatched junction bases: 10. Here the CDR3 reads CASSLLVGGSVDTQYF. The CDR3 nucleotides read TGTGCCAGCAGCTTATTGGTCGGGGGGTCAGTAGATACGCAGTATTTT.

The V and J genes are TRBV28 and TRBJ2-2; the match to TRBD2 covers 7 bases. This CDR3 comprises 14 residues. CDR1 and CDR2 (germline): MDHEN, SYDVKM. V dropped 5 bases and J dropped 4; count of bases not matched to a gene: 4. CDR3: CASSPGLTTGELFF. Here the CDR3 DNA reads TGTGCCAGCAGTCCGGGACTAACCACCGGGGAGCTGTTTTTT.

The V call is TRBV11-3, the J call TRBJ2-1; 7 bases align to TRBD2. The CDR3 is 16 residues long. Germline V gives CDR1 SGHNT, CDR2 YENEEA. Losses at the gene ends were 0 bases for V and 4 bases for J; bases not matched to a gene: 6. The CDR3 sequence is CASSLEGTTPYNEQFF. The CDR3 DNA sequence: TGTGCCAGCAGCTTAGAGGGGACTACCCCTTACAATGAGCAGTTCTTC.